This T cell receptor (beta chain) was observed in a study of regulatory T cells in long-lasting Graves disease. Background on the study: The study counted Graves' disease as persistent given over 5 years of antithyroid drugs and positive TSH receptor antibodies.

In building TCR beta libraries, iRepertoire HTBI primers were used together with Arm-PCR of CDR3 regions. Methods used by the authors: Overall, samples carried roughly 60 TRBV and 13 to 15 TRBJ segments. TCRdb recomputed calls from the multiplex PCR reads with MiXCR, one row per CDR3 protein. TCRdb's processing, not the authors', yielded these V and J calls. The table has about 470,000 distinct CDR3 sequences, less than 25% seen once. Study results and limitations: More public clonotypes were shared by persistent patients (around 2,500) than by new patients (under 1,000).

Time point defined: persistent/refractory GD, antithyroid drugs over 5 years with positive TRAb. PBMCs were the source of the RNA used for TCR sequencing. V shed 6 bases and J shed 2 bases, with 8 bases lying between them. The germline V gene encodes CDR1 SGHTA and CDR2 FQGNSA. This CDR3 has 12 residues. This clonotype has a count of ten or more. The antigen is not known. Source: peripheral blood mononuclear cells (PBMCs), taken when the disease was refractory, from a patient treated with antithyroid drugs. This chain connects TRBV7-2 to TRBJ2-7; no clear D. This clonotype was obtained from a female donor with Graves disease. The CDR3 sequence is CASRGSTYEQYF. In DNA form, the CDR3 reads TGTGCCAGCAGAGGTTCAACCTACGAGCAGTACTTC.